The 11 T cell receptor beta chains below all came from one sample that was sequenced in a study of prognosis after radiotherapy for stage I lung cancer. Genomic DNA served as the source from which two-round multiplex PCR generated TCR beta CDR3 amplicons. The authors ran first-round PCR with primers specific to each TRBV and TRBJ gene. TCRdb called the multiplex PCR reads again in MiXCR, with one record for every CDR3 protein. Of around 29,000 distinct CDR3 sequences in the sample, roughly 50% were seen once. Sequences were derived from PBMCs, sampled before or after stereotactic body radiation therapy (not recorded which). The source of these receptors is a donor of 50 years or more with non-small cell lung cancer.

Many counts were recorded for this clonotype. The V call is TRBV24-1, the J call TRBJ1-1; possibly TRBD1 for D (5 bases). Germline V gene data show CDR1 as KGHDR and CDR2 as SFDVKD. V lost 8 bases, J lost 7 bases, and 13 bases lay in between. The length of the CDR3 is 12 residues. CDR3 loop: CATTPDSNEAFF. In DNA form, the CDR3 reads TGTGCCACCACCCCAGACAGCAATGAAGCTTTCTTT.

The rearrangement joins TRBV11-3 to TRBJ2-1; possible D gene TRBD2, 5 bases. Trimming removed 6 bases from V and 1 base from J, with 10 bases in between. Germline loops: CDR1 SGHNT, CDR2 YENEEA. The CDR3 sequence is 14 residues long. The CDR3 bases are TGTGCCAGCAGTCCTAGCTGGTCCTACAATGAGCAGTTCTTC. This encodes CASSPSWSYNEQFF.

On this clonotype: A single base is all that separates this from a far larger clone, so a read error is likely. The chain couples TRBV6-2 or TRBV6-3 to TRBJ1-2; possibly TRBD1 for D (6 bases). There are 16 residues in the CDR3. The ends were cut back, 5 bases at V and 8 bases at J, with 24 bases in the middle. Germline CDR1 is MNHEY and CDR2 is SVGEGT. The CDR3 spells CASSDDFPGVLGGYTF. The DNA of the CDR3 is TGTGCCAGCAGTGACGACTTCCCAGGGGTCCTGGGGGGCTACACCTTC.

The chain joins TRBV2 to TRBJ2-7, with D tentatively TRBD1 (6 bases). The ends were cut back, 7 bases at V and 5 bases at J, with 15 bases in the middle. This CDR3 has 13 amino acids. Germline CDR1 and CDR2: SNHLY and FYNNEI. CDR3 bases: TGTGCCAGCAAAGTCGATACAGGGCACGAGCAGTACTTC. Protein: CASKVDTGHEQYF.

Relative to its sample, this clonotype is medium-sized. The J gene is TRBJ2-7, the V gene TRBV6-1, with 7 bases identical to TRBD1. The junction had 10 bases not matched to a gene; V was cut back by 9 bases and J by 2 bases. The CDR3 runs to 14 residues. Germline V gene lookup returns CDR1 MNHNS and CDR2 SASEGT. CDR3 in amino acids: CASYKSGTAYEQYF. CDR3 nucleotide sequence: TGTGCCAGTTACAAGTCTGGGACAGCCTACGAGCAGTACTTC.

This clonotype has a count of ten or more. The chain joins TRBV20-1 to TRBJ2-7; 8 bases match TRBD1. V gave up 3 bases and J gave up 9 bases; unmatched junction bases: 16. This CDR3 contains 15 residues. Germline V gene lookup returns CDR1 DFQATT and CDR2 SNEGSKA (reference sequence). The CDR3 bases are TGCAGTGCTAGGCCCGGACAGGGAAACGTAGGGCGGCAGTACTTC. Protein sequence: CSARPGQGNVGRQYF.

This clonotype was seen many times. The chain recombines TRBV28 with TRBJ1-4, with TRBD1 identical over 10 bases. This CDR3 has 17 amino acids. The germline CDR1 and CDR2 sequences are MDHEN and SYDVKM. Unmatched junction bases numbered 5, after V lost 4 bases and J lost 0 bases. The CDR3 reads CASSSDRGWATNEKLFF. For the CDR3, the DNA is TGTGCCAGCAGTTCGGACAGGGGGTGGGCAACTAATGAAAAACTGTTTTTT.

In this sample, this clonotype turned up many times. This rearrangement joins TRBV6-5 to TRBJ2-3; the D gene could be TRBD1 or TRBD2 (6 bases each). Germline V gene sequence: CDR1 MNHEY, CDR2 SVGAGI. V dropped 0 bases and J dropped 5 bases, with 18 bases sitting between them. The CDR3 has 17 residues. The CDR3 sequence: CASSYSSSGRGGDTQYF. CDR3 DNA sequence: TGTGCCAGCAGTTACTCATCTTCCGGGAGAGGGGGAGATACGCAGTATTTT.

The chain uses TRBV2 and TRBJ2-2; D may match TRBD1 or TRBD2 (7 bases each). Per the germline V gene, CDR1 is SNHLY and CDR2 is FYNNEI. V lost 4 bases to trimming and J lost 6 bases, with 21 bases between them. CDR3 length equals 17 residues. CDR3 sequence: CASSAAWGQGGAGELFF. The CDR3 DNA sequence: TGTGCCAGCAGTGCGGCGTGGGGCCAGGGGGGGGCCGGGGAGCTGTTTTTT. The entire variable domain, with the rest obtained from reference TRBV2 and TRBJ2-2, is as follows: EPEVTQTPSHQVTQMGQEVILRCVPISNHLYFYWYRQILGQKVEFLVSFYNNEISEKSEIFDDQFSVERPDGSNFTLKIRSTKLEDSAMYFCASSAAWGQGGAGELFFGEGSRLTVL.

Comment on this clonotype: At one of its ends the junction is not consistent with the germline gene, which may arise from a read error. This chain connects TRBV7-6 to TRBJ2-1; 8 positions agree with TRBD2. The length of the CDR3 is 14 residues. Germline V gives CDR1 SGHVS, CDR2 FNYEAQ. Written as DNA, the CDR3 is TGTGCCAGCATCTTATACGGGGGGGCGAATGGGCAGTTCTTC. Protein: CASILYGGANGQFF. The entire variable domain, with the rest obtained from reference TRBV7-6 and TRBJ2-1, is as follows: GAGVSQSPRYKVTKRGQDVALRCDPISGHVSLYWYRQALGQGPEFLTYFNYEAQQDKSGLPNDRFSAERPEGSISTLTIQRTEQRDSAMYRCASILYGGANGQFFGPGTRLTVL.

As for this clonotype: A far larger clone is only one base removed, so a read error is likely. The chain combines TRBV6-2 or TRBV6-3 with TRBJ1-5; D is possibly TRBD1 (5 bases). The germline V gene has CDR1 MNHEY and CDR2 SVGEGT. This CDR3 has 16 residues. The CDR3 nucleotides read TGTGCCAGCAGTTACTCAGGGGCCGGACTCAATCAGCCCAAGCATTTT. Translated: CASSYSGAGLNQPKHF.